This T cell receptor (beta chain) is from a study of T-cell memory formation after mild COVID-19. CDR1 and CDR2 from the germline V gene are SGHRS and YFSETQ. The ends were cut back, 4 bases at V and 2 bases at J, with 11 bases in the middle. This CDR3 region has 14 residues. Researchers used 5'RACE with constant-segment primers to make TCR alpha and TCR beta cDNA libraries that carry sample barcodes and UMIs. TCRdb used MiXCR to reprocess the 5' RACE reads, holding one entry per CDR3 protein. This sample has about 270,000 distinct CDR3 sequences, with 15% to 17% found just once. Whole-study results and caveats: Pre-infection memory showed some responding clones, and this suggested that cross-reactive memory joined. SARS-CoV-2 specificity was not confirmed for second-wave clones peaking on day 37. Contracting CD4+ clones were located mainly in CM and EM, and CD8+ clones in EMRA.

As concerns this clonotype: Its antigen is not known.

The sample taken for sequencing was PBMCs or a T cell subset sorted from them (not recorded which). This sequence joins TRBV5-1 and TRBJ2-3, with D possibly TRBD2 on 6 matching bases. The TCR originated in an adult woman who had mild COVID-19 (a few samples of this study predate the infection). Cell type and time point are not known. In DNA form, the CDR3 reads TGCGCCAGCAGCGGCCGGGACTTCACAGATACGCAGTATTTT. Protein product: CASSGRDFTDTQYF. The complete variable domain, with remaining parts taken from reference TRBV5-1 and TRBJ2-3, reads KAGVTQTPRYLIKTRGQQVTLSCSPISGHRSVSWYQQTPGQGLQFLFEYFSETQRNKGNFPGRFSGRQFSNSRSEMNVSTLELGDSALYLCASSGRDFTDTQYFGPGTRLTVL.